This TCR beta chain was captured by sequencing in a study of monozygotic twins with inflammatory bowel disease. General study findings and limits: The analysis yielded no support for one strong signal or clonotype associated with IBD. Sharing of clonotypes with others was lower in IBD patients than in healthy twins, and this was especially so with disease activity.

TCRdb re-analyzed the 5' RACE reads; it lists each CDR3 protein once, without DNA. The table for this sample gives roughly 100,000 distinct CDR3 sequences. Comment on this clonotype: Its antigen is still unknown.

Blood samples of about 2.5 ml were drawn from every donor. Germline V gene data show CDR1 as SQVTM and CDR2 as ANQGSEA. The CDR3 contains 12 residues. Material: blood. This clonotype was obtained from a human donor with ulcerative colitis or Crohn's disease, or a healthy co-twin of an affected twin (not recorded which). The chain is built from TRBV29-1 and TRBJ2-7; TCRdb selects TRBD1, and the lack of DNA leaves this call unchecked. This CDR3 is CSAVSGVSEQYF.